A single TCR beta chain is shown here with its context. TCRdb's table, derived via immunoSEQ multiplex PCR, lists solely in-frame clones and lacks some. Among 200,000 to 250,000 clones listed, 81% were seen once. This sample was taken from a study of blood T cell repertoires in COVID-19. This CDR3 contains 18 residues. Trimming took off 0 bases at V and 0 bases at J, with 12 bases between the two ends. The V gene's germline CDR1 is LGHNA and CDR2 YSLEER. The TCR comes from a woman between 50 and 59 years old with acute COVID-19. The rearrangement uses TRBV4-3 and TRBJ1-6; D not certain. The material sequenced was PBMCs or T cells enriched from blood (not recorded which). CDR3 DNA sequence: TGCGCCAGCAGCCAAGATCGCAGGTCGAGCTCCTATAATTCACCCCTCCACTTT. It codes for CASSQDRRSSSYNSPLHF.